This entry lists 21 T cell receptor beta chains sequenced from one sample in a study of spatial heterogeneity in lung cancer (dated by TCRdb to about 2019). Receptor libraries were prepared by 5' RACE. TCRdb lists the instrument as NextSeq 500. TCRdb redid the processing of the public reads, applying fastp at Q25 and MiXCR, and retained in-frame beta chains. Every entry covers one CDR3 protein and lists the most common genes and DNA from its rows. This sample comprises tens of thousands of distinct CDR3 sequences, about 12% of them detected only once. In total, the top ten clones hold about 40% of the sample. The sample's time point label, decoded: sample taken at primary tumor resection. TCR sequencing used whole RNA extracted from tumor and nontumor lung tissue, or from cryopreserved PBMC samples, without cell sorting. The specimen was PBMCs, collected at surgery. The receptors here all came from a male donor with early-stage non-small cell lung cancer.

V usage is TRBV5-6 and J usage is TRBJ1-1, with D unclear. V lost 4 bases, J lost 0 bases, and 10 bases lay in between. CDR3 length equals 14 residues. CDR1 is SGHDT and CDR2 is YYEEEE in the germline V gene. Here the CDR3 reads CASSPDTVNTEAFF. The CDR3 DNA sequence: TGTGCCAGCAGCCCTGACACAGTGAACACTGAAGCTTTCTTT.

This clonotype was picked up a small number of times. V usage is TRBV11-1 and J usage is TRBJ2-1; TRBD2 matches at 8 bases. With 5 bases clipped from V and 9 bases from J, the junction kept 12 bases outside the gene matches. Germline V gives CDR1 SGHAT, CDR2 FQDESV (reference sequence). The CDR3 sequence is 15 residues long. The CDR3, as DNA: TGTGCCAGCAGCGAGCGGGAGTCAGGCAGGGGTGAGCAGTTCTTC. Residues: CASSERESGRGEQFF.

In this sample, this clonotype turned up a few times. The V call is TRBV21-1, the J call TRBJ1-1. TRBV21-1 is deemed a pseudogene. This CDR3 has 14 residues. The CDR3 bases are TGTGCCAGCAGCCTCCGGCCTCAGAACACTGAAGCTTTCTTT. Protein: CASSLRPQNTEAFF.

This clonotype was observed a few times. The chain uses TRBV5-1 and TRBJ2-2; the D call may be TRBD1 or TRBD2 (6 bases each). CDR1 is SGHRS and CDR2 is YFSETQ in the germline V gene. Trimming cost V 4 bases and J 4 bases, with 11 bases left between them. This CDR3 spans 14 amino acids. DNA of the CDR3: TGCGCCAGCAGCCCGGGGGCGGGCACCGGGGAGCTGTTTTTT. Translation gives CASSPGAGTGELFF. Variable domain in full (rest from reference TRBV5-1 and TRBJ2-2): KAGVTQTPRYLIKTRGQQVTLSCSPISGHRSVSWYQQTPGQGLQFLFEYFSETQRNKGNFPGRFSGRQFSNSRSEMNVSTLELGDSALYLCASSPGAGTGELFFGEGSRLTVL.

This clonotype was seen a single time. The chain combines TRBV7-2 with TRBJ1-3; 7 nucleotides match TRBD1. The V and J ends lost 5 bases and 0 bases, in that order; junction bases with no gene match: 4. The germline CDR1 and CDR2 sequences are SGHTA and FQGNSA. There are 15 residues in the CDR3. The CDR3 here is CASSIGQASGNTIYF. CDR3 coding DNA: TGTGCCAGCAGCATCGGACAGGCCTCTGGAAACACCATATATTTT.

CDR3 DNA: TGTGCCAGCAAGGGACTAGGGGGGGTCGGCACCGGGGAGCTGTTTTTT. Translated, it gives CASKGLGGVGTGELFF. This chain connects TRBV12-3 or TRBV12-4 to TRBJ2-2; 8 bases agree with TRBD2. The CDR3 contains 16 residues. Unmatched junction bases numbered 11, after V lost 7 bases and J lost 4 bases.

This chain links TRBV20-1 with TRBJ2-3, with TRBD2 matching 9 bases. This CDR3 is 14 amino acids long. Germline V lookup: CDR1 DFQATT, CDR2 SNEGSKA (reference sequence). The V segment lost 6 bases and the J segment 2 bases; nucleotides outside the gene matches: 6. CDR3: CSAALAGNTDTQYF. In DNA form, the CDR3 reads TGCAGTGCCGCCCTAGCGGGGAACACAGATACGCAGTATTTT.

The J gene is TRBJ1-2, the V gene TRBV30; D unresolved. Germline CDR1 and CDR2: GTSNPN and SVGIG (reference sequence). This CDR3 has 11 amino acids. V lost 1 base to trimming and J lost 7 bases, with 7 bases between them. The CDR3 spells CAWSDFSGYTF. In nucleotides, the CDR3 is TGTGCCTGGAGTGACTTCAGTGGCTACACCTTC.

The rearrangement links TRBV6-2 or TRBV6-3 to TRBJ1-5; D unclear. Germline CDR1 is MNHEY and CDR2 is SVGEGT. V dropped 2 bases and J dropped 0 bases, with 26 bases sitting between them. The CDR3 loop spans 21 amino acids. CDR3 amino acids: CASSYRAWLTTLPYSNQPQHF. CDR3 bases: TGTGCCAGCAGTTACCGCGCTTGGTTGACCACCCTGCCTTATAGCAATCAGCCCCAGCATTTT.

The chain combines TRBV7-2 with TRBJ1-5, with D hard to call. The ends were cut back, 5 bases at V and 5 bases at J, with 13 bases in the middle. This CDR3 is built from 14 residues. Looked up from germline, CDR1 is SGHTA and CDR2 is FQGNSA. CDR3 amino acids: CASSPTNFYQPQHF. The CDR3, as DNA: TGTGCCAGCAGCCCCACAAATTTTTATCAGCCCCAGCATTTT.

This clonotype was observed at least ten times. The chain is built from TRBV7-2 and TRBJ2-7, with D possibly TRBD2 on 6 matching bases. V gave up 0 bases and J gave up 4 bases, with 13 bases separating them. Germline V gene lookup returns CDR1 SGHTA and CDR2 FQGNSA. The CDR3 is 15 amino acids. Here the CDR3 reads CASSLAGGPFYEQYF. The CDR3 nucleotides read TGTGCCAGCAGCTTAGCGGGAGGCCCCTTTTACGAGCAGTACTTC. The variable domain in full, completed from reference TRBV7-2 and TRBJ2-7, reads GAGVSQSPSNKVTEKGKDVELRCDPISGHTALYWYRQSLGQGLEFLIYFQGNSAPDKSGLPSDRFSAERTGGSVSTLTIQRTQQEDSAVYLCASSLAGGPFYEQYFGPGTRLTVT.

The chain recombines TRBV12-3 or TRBV12-4 with TRBJ2-3; a possible D gene is TRBD2 (5 bases). The germline V and J ends were trimmed by 6 bases and 5 bases, with 9 bases remaining between them. The CDR3 length is 12 residues. In DNA form, the CDR3 reads TGTGCCAGCAGCTATGGAGGAGATACGCAGTATTTT. Residues: CASSYGGDTQYF.

This clonotype was detected a few times. This sequence joins TRBV20-1 and TRBJ2-7; 7 bases agree with TRBD2. Trimming took 6 bases from V and 5 from J; bases not matched to a gene: 16. The germline V gene encodes CDR1 DFQATT and CDR2 SNEGSKA (reference sequence). The CDR3 contains 15 residues. CDR3 region: CSALLPGLTRHEQYF. CDR3 DNA: TGCAGTGCCCTTCTCCCGGGACTAACAAGGCACGAGCAGTACTTC.

This clonotype was recorded a few times. The chain combines TRBV2 with TRBJ2-1, with a possible D match to TRBD2 (5 bases). Germline values: CDR1 SNHLY, CDR2 FYNNEI. CDR3 length: 13 residues. The ends were cut back, 6 bases at V and 0 bases at J, with 6 bases in the middle. As DNA, the CDR3 is TGTGCCAGCAGAGACTACTCCTACAATGAGCAGTTCTTC. It encodes CASRDYSYNEQFF. Based on the CDR3 plus reference TRBV2 and TRBJ2-1, the full variable domain is EPEVTQTPSHQVTQMGQEVILRCVPISNHLYFYWYRQILGQKVEFLVSFYNNEISEKSEIFDDQFSVERPDGSNFTLKIRSTKLEDSAMYFCASRDYSYNEQFFGPGTRLTVL.

This clonotype was detected a few times. V is TRBV20-1 and J is TRBJ2-3; D is unclear. The CDR3 extends over 13 amino acids. Germline V gives CDR1 DFQATT, CDR2 SNEGSKA (reference sequence). The ends were cut back, 8 bases at V and 0 bases at J, with 12 bases in the middle. CDR3 residues: CSLGKGSTDTQYF. The CDR3 DNA reads as TGCAGTCTGGGGAAGGGAAGCACAGATACGCAGTATTTT.

V gene TRBV7-2 combines with J gene TRBJ2-3; 16 bases line up with TRBD2. With 5 bases clipped from V and 0 bases from J, the junction kept 5 bases outside the gene matches. The CDR3 totals 18 residues. Germline CDR1 and CDR2: SGHTA and FQGNSA. CDR3 coding DNA: TGTGCCAGCAGCGGCGGGACTAGCGGGGGGGCTAGCACAGATACGCAGTATTTT. Residues: CASSGGTSGGASTDTQYF.

This rearrangement joins TRBV4-1 to TRBJ1-1, with D hard to call. Deletions cut 0 bases from V and 3 bases from J, with 11 bases between. Germline loops: CDR1 MGHRA, CDR2 YSYEKL. CDR3 length: 15 amino acids. The CDR3 region has the DNA TGCGCCAGCAGCCAAGATTACGAGTCCTACACTGAAGCTTTCTTT. Translating gives CASSQDYESYTEAFF.

In this sample, this clonotype turned up many times. This chain connects TRBV27 to TRBJ2-1; TRBD2 agrees at 8 bases. V shed 10 bases and J 4 bases; nucleotides not matched to a gene: 15. The CDR3 has 16 residues. Per the germline V gene, CDR1 is MNHEY and CDR2 is SMNVEV (reference sequence). The DNA of the CDR3 is TGTGCCACCCGGCGGAGCGGGAGTTCCCTTTACAATGAGCAGTTCTTC. It yields the protein CATRRSGSSLYNEQFF.

This clonotype came up many times. V gene TRBV6-2 or TRBV6-3 combines with J gene TRBJ1-2; 8 positions agree with TRBD1. Trimming removed 8 bases from V and 1 base from J; junction bases left unmatched: 3. CDR3 length: 13 amino acids. The V gene's germline CDR1 is MNHEY and CDR2 SVGEGT. CDR3 region: CASRTGSNYGYTF. The CDR3 DNA follows: TGTGCCAGCCGGACAGGGAGTAACTATGGCTACACCTTC.

The V gene is TRBV9, the J gene TRBJ2-3, with D perhaps matching TRBD1 (6 bases). V lost 4 bases to trimming and J lost 3 bases, with 6 bases between them. The CDR3 sequence is 12 residues long. Germline V lookup: CDR1 SGDLS, CDR2 YYNGEE. The chain's CDR3 is CASSRGTDTQYF. In nucleotides, the CDR3 is TGTGCCAGCAGCAGGGGGACAGATACGCAGTATTTT.

In this sample, this clonotype turned up a few times. V is TRBV7-6 and J is TRBJ2-7; D call uncertain. Trimming pared 4 bases from V and 2 bases from J, leaving 6 bases between. Germline CDR1 SGHVS, CDR2 FNYEAQ. The CDR3 is 12 residues long. CDR3 in DNA: TGTGCCAGCAGCTCGCGCGCCTACGAGCAGTACTTC. Encoded protein: CASSSRAYEQYF.